What follows describes a single T cell receptor beta chain. Its antigen is as yet unknown. This record comes from a study of shared clonotypes between healthy human individuals. Whole-study results and caveats: Naive CD4 clonotypes were shared across a few donors at about 5.3%. Incomplete sequencing of sorted subsets was indicated by rarefaction despite large depth. In general, naive subsets displayed greater estimated richness than memory subsets did.

The assay ran at deep level. This table comes from immunoSEQ multiplex PCR, and its TCRdb copy is limited to in-frame clones, with some not included. Here the sample spans 2 million or so clones, 85% to 95% being singletons. V was clipped by 6 bases and J by 10 bases; unmatched bases: 10. The CDR3 runs 13 residues. The V gene's germline CDR1 is MGHRA and CDR2 YSYEKL. The sequencing input was naive CD4+ T cells sorted from blood. Sample subset: CD45RA+ positively selected. This sequence joins TRBV4-1 and TRBJ1-2, with 8 positions matching TRBD1. The clonotype originates from a man aged 18 to 29 in good health. The DNA of the CDR3 is TGCGCCAGCAGTTTCGGGACAGGAGTGGACTACACCTTC. Its translation: CASSFGTGVDYTF.